This TCR beta chain was retrieved from a study of cytomegalovirus exposure and HLA in healthy donors (dated by TCRdb to about 2017). With regard to the full study: An earlier analysis of some 500 of the donors reported 250 to 300 Gb of sequence data and 120 million or so unique TCR beta sequences from 150 million to 200 million T cells. Because of strong linkage in the cohort, four to six DR-DQ haplotypes were treated as single units for association and clustering. The study combined high-throughput TCR immunosequencing, statistical association of individual TCRs with disease status, and machine learning to predict cytomegalovirus infection status. Roughly 310 gigabases of sequencing data and approximately 93 million unique TCR sequences were included in an early release covering roughly 600 HLA-typed donors. Of the 300 to 500 genotyped donors, 75% to 85% were placed in the genetic ancestry cluster associated with self-reported Caucasian donors. In a later analysis, previously published TCR beta repertoires from hundreds of donors were re-analyzed and high-resolution HLA genotyping was added so that TCR occurrence patterns could be studied. HLA typing covered class I and class II loci at four-digit resolution. An earlier analysis of about 620 of the donors applied high-throughput TCR beta sequencing to assess whether each TCR beta V gene segment acted as functional or pseudogenic. All discovery cohort repertoires had been generated on a single sequencing platform. Genome-wide SNP genotypes for about 65% of the roughly 670 donors were used in a later genetic analysis, which treated that subset as a discovery cohort. The number of typed donors differed by locus: about 629-630 for A, B, C, DRB1 and DQB1; approximately 540 for DQA1; some 610 for DPA1; and roughly 450 for DPB1. The study aimed to test whether cataloging public T cell receptors could reveal signatures of past pathogen exposure. Among some 410 genotyped donors of the cohort, an average of about 220,000 unique TCR beta nucleotide sequences was sequenced per donor, of which about 18% were non-productive. The T cell repertoires of around 730 subjects were profiled by immunosequencing and related to cytomegalovirus serostatus. Donor age, sex, ethnicity and CMV serostatus were compiled together with the repertoire data. A separate validation cohort of roughly 120 different subjects was used in addition to the 666-subject first cohort. Rather than using new phenotypic data, the later analysis identified candidate immune exposures from TCR beta sequences and from how often those sequences occurred across donors. Study-level results and caveats: In a later analysis, some 18,000 TCR beta sequences were associated with specific HLA alleles at a false discovery rate of 0.05. In this cohort, only TCR beta chains were sequenced, and detectable features were limited by the absence of alpha or paired-chain data. Compared with equally common non-associated chains, HLA-associated TCR beta chains in a later analysis were more clonally expanded and had lower generation probabilities. Linkage disequilibrium might explain the correlated functional status among segregating V segments, but an unknown experimental factor could not be excluded. A later genetic analysis reported fewer N-insertions in productive TCRs among donors in an Asian-associated ancestry cluster than the roughly 620-donor mean. Across donors, most TCR sequences were observed very rarely, whereas some public TCRs were present in many individuals. Assigning TCR associations to individual alleles was difficult when HLA alleles, especially DR and DQ, strongly co-occurred. A later analysis found that TCR association rates varied across HLA loci, with DRB1 alleles showing the most associated TCRs and HLA-C alleles the fewest. In an earlier analysis of about 600 of the donors, most TCR beta V segments appeared in productive rearrangements about 90% or about 30% of the time, broadly matching IMGT annotations. Some IMGT-functional V segments, including TRBV6-2 and TRBV6-3, could not be told apart with the 87-base-pair reads, so those segments were excluded. In a later analysis, several top co-occurrence clusters were reported to appear linked to parvovirus B19, influenza, CMV and Epstein-Barr virus. CMV serostatus was the only immune exposure information available for the cohort. Presence/absence analyses assumed roughly uniform sequencing depth across donors, an assumption that may not hold. Because some donors lacked HLA typing at each locus, the association tests relied only on the typed subset. An association between a missense DCLRE1C variant and V-gene and J-gene trimming of TCR beta chains was found in a later genetic analysis and replicated in an independent cohort. A total of fewer than 200 TCR beta chains were listed by the study as associated with cytomegalovirus. The authors suggested that the approach could potentially be generalized to other disease states and immunological phenotypes. The earlier analysis of a few hundred of the donors excluded approximately 17 rarely observed V segments, including chromosome 9 orphons, because counts were too low. A cluster of highly shared sequence variants was judged likely to represent a technical artifact of the sequencing pipeline. Most CMV-associated TCR beta chains appeared to be HLA-restricted in a later analysis, and the HLA associations seemed to be driven largely by CMV exposure. A further reported finding was that TCR beta sequences accurately predicted the HLA-A and HLA-B alleles for most subjects in the first cohort. A few of the identified cytomegalovirus-associated TCR beta chains were confirmed in vitro to be specific for cytomegalovirus antigens. In both the original and validation cohorts, the classifier was reported to diagnose cytomegalovirus status with high specificity and sensitivity.

Libraries were constructed by the immunoSEQ multiplex PCR assay. For the multiplex PCR, a mixture combining 60 forward primers for TCR Vbeta segments and 13 reverse primers for TCR Jbeta segments was used. A multiplex PCR assay on genomic DNA amplified the CDR3 region of rearranged TCR beta genes. The amplified TCR beta libraries were sequenced on the Illumina HiSeq System as 87-base-pair reads. The published analysis was carried out like this. In a later analysis, 70 million to 95 million unique TCR beta chains were counted across the 666 repertoires, and approximately 11 million of these chains were shared by at least two donors. A nearest-neighbor algorithm error-corrected the raw reads and collapsed the reads into unique sequences, merging closely related sequences to remove PCR and sequencing errors. V, D and J gene segments were assigned by aligning CDR3 sequences to IMGT reference sequences. For a sequence to be retained, at least a six-nucleotide match to both a V gene segment and a J gene segment was required. A rearrangement was called productive if the CDR3 had no stop codons and remained in frame with V and J, and every other rearrangement was called non-productive. CDR3 was defined by IMGT convention, running from the second conserved V-encoded cysteine to the conserved J-encoded phenylalanine. The earlier analysis of roughly 590 of the donors excluded sequences that lacked an unambiguous match to a single V gene segment. An earlier analysis of a few hundred of the donors called V segments functional above 56.7% productive rearrangements and segregating when the between-donor standard deviation exceeded 5%. To diagnose cytomegalovirus status from the catalog of TCR beta chain sequences, a statistical classification framework was built. A later analysis assigned V and J genes by comparing TCR nucleotide sequences with IMGT/GENE-DB human TR gene sequences. The TCRdist pipeline was used in a later analysis to assign CDR3 sequences and most-parsimonious VDJ recombination scenarios. A later analysis defined each TCR beta chain by its CDR3 amino acid sequence plus V-gene family, and excluded reads lacking a unique V-gene family. In a later analysis, 550 to 650 highly shared, low-generation-probability nucleotide sequences were removed to address suspected cross-contamination and a sequencing artifact. In a later analysis, a clonal expansion index was calculated for each public chain from normalized within-repertoire ranks of inferred template counts. A later analysis computed generation probabilities with a VDJ recombination model fitted to out-of-frame rearrangements, and checked the results against IGoR. Hypergeometric tests were used in a later analysis to score TCR-TCR, TCR-HLA and TCR-CMV co-occurrence, with a repertoire-size bias correction applied to the TCR pairs. A later analysis estimated false discovery rates by permuting HLA or CMV assignments 20 times. In a later analysis, co-occurring TCRs were grouped using DBSCAN, with TCRdist sequence similarity added in when clustering inside HLA-allele-positive subsets. For co-occurrence clustering, repertoires with fewer than 30,000 or more than 120,000 public chains were excluded, along with roughly 5 repertoires with anomalous nucleotide sharing. The immuneACCESS repertoire file appears here via TCRdb, limited to in-frame rearrangements. These files lack a portion of the clones; in checked studies, under half of the deficit traces to unresolved V genes, and the cause of the others is not known. Clone size and V and J calls were adopted from that table, with D and trimming inferred from the DNA. A total of over 100,000 clones appear in this sample, approximately 8.9% of them only once. Jointly, the top ten make up over 6.5% of the sample.

The cohort was made up of roughly 670 healthy bone marrow donors. At the time of sampling, every cohort member was nominally healthy, though immune exposures that went unrecorded were likely present. The donor was CMV seropositive and was included in the group of about 290 seropositive cohort members. A peripheral blood sample was collected from each donor, and TCR beta sequencing was performed on peripheral blood mononuclear cells. Genomic DNA extraction from the blood cell samples was performed with the Qiagen DNeasy Blood Extraction Kit. Note on this clone: This receptor's antigen is unknown. No much larger clone exists at a distance of one base, and base qualities are not known.

There are 14 amino acids in the CDR3, from cysteine to phenylalanine inclusive. Just the 42-base CDR3 DNA is kept, in frame starting at base 1. V is reduced by 5 bases and J by 4 bases, leaving a spacing of 9 bases between them. Taken from the germline V gene, the CDR1 and CDR2 loops are SNHLY and FYNNEI. This chain is built from TRBV2 and TRBJ1-6; a tentative D call is TRBD1 (6 bases match). The sample consisted of PBMCs. The source is a middle-aged woman in good health and CMV-seropositive. The CDR3 protein sequence reads: CASSRTEYNSPLHF. The DNA sequence follows: TGTGCCAGCAGTAGGACAGAGTATAATTCACCCCTCCACTTT.